These T cell receptor beta chains were read from a single sample in a study of T-cell memory formation after mild COVID-19. TCRdb independently ran MiXCR on the 5' RACE reads; one entry per CDR3 protein. The sample lists a few hundred thousand distinct CDR3 sequences; roughly 9.4% were seen once. The source material was PBMCs or a T cell subset sorted from them (not recorded which). The origin of the receptors is a man aged 18 to 29 who had mild COVID-19 (a few samples of this study predate the infection). Cell type and time point are not known. CDR3s include the opening cysteine and the closing phenylalanine or tryptophan.

V gene	CDR3 length	J gene	CDR3 protein
TRBV18	13	TRBJ2-5	CASSPNGRETQYF
TRBV19	14	TRBJ2-1	CASSMGSQDNEQFF
TRBV27	13	TRBJ2-7	CASSYRGLNEQYF
TRBV27	12	TRBJ1-6	CASSYWNSPLHF
TRBV20-1	14	TRBJ2-7	CSARDQGQRYEQYF
TRBV5-1	15	TRBJ2-2	CASSLEQGDVGELFF
TRBV10-3	12	TRBJ2-2	CAISVGPGELFF
TRBV27	9	TRBJ2-3	CASPPGQYF
TRBV20-1	12	TRBJ2-1	CSASQGDNEQFF
TRBV4-3	16	TRBJ2-3	CASSQELLKGTDTQYF
TRBV5-4	15	TRBJ1-1	CASSRPGEMNTEAFF
TRBV11-2	15	TRBJ2-3	CASSMTSRSTDTQYF
TRBV7-6	16	TRBJ1-2	CASSPGTGGWDYGYTF
TRBV6-6	15	TRBJ2-2	CASSLAGDFTGELFF
TRBV27	15	TRBJ2-3	CASSTGTARTDTQYF
TRBV4-2	15	TRBJ2-7	CASSLNSGKAYEQYF
TRBV7-9	18	TRBJ2-7	CASSFPDRGPRSEYEQYF
TRBV9	13	TRBJ2-2	CASSPTNTGELFF
TRBV7-9	16	TRBJ2-1	CASSTSGGAPYNEQFF
TRBV11-2	16	TRBJ2-2	CASRPGLAGLWGELFF
TRBV20-1	16	TRBJ1-2	CSARPGGTGDSHGYTF
TRBV7-6	16	TRBJ1-4	CASSQSQGTANEKLFF
TRBV5-1	14	TRBJ1-1	CASSSGQANTEAFF
TRBV5-1	14	TRBJ2-3	CASSGGTSTDTQYF
TRBV9	14	TRBJ2-3	CASSAWGTGDTQYF
TRBV5-1	14	TRBJ2-2	CASSLTGFTGELFF
TRBV11-2	16	TRBJ2-2	CASSPRTATNTGELFF
TRBV14	16	TRBJ2-1	CASSPGGTSGYNEQFF
TRBV18	15	TRBJ2-2	CASSLDSANTGELFF
TRBV4-3	16	TRBJ1-2	CASSQDYGGGGYGYTF
TRBV3-1	18	TRBJ2-3	CASSQDRGGGTRTDTQYF
TRBV7-4	17	TRBJ2-3	CASSLELLAGSTDTQYF
TRBV6-2/TRBV6-3	18	TRBJ2-1	CASRDPTSGVQAYNEQFF
TRBV6-1	13	TRBJ1-5	CASYPGRNQPQHF
TRBV7-9	16	TRBJ2-1	CASSLWLAGFYNEQFF
TRBV20-1	16	TRBJ2-2	CSASDPGQGATGELFF
TRBV29-1	13	TRBJ2-3	CSVERTAADTQYF
TRBV30	11	TRBJ2-5	CAWSAQETQYF
TRBV27	12	TRBJ2-7	CANRGKTQGQYF
TRBV20-1	14	TRBJ2-1	CSAAGTSSYNEQFF